The clone carrying this T cell receptor beta chain has at least ten counts. Its antigen is undetermined. The sample is drawn from a study of T cells in Graves' hyperthyroidism and ophthalmopathy. Points from the study as a whole: Blood also showed most of the thyroid clonotypes that were expanded above 0.001.

Per germline, CDR1 SGHTA and CDR2 FQGNSA. Trimming removed 5 bases at V and 1 base at J, with 7 bases between. The CDR3 covers 13 residues. The TCR beta CDR3 regions underwent amplification using RNA transcripts as the source. HTBI primers drove first-round RT-PCR of the TCR CDR3. TCRdb itself ran the multiplex PCR reads through MiXCR, one entry per CDR3 protein. Of fewer than 750,000 distinct CDR3 sequences detected, roughly 14% appear once; the ten largest clones hold about 12%. V and J are TRBV7-2 and TRBJ2-3; unclear D gene. The sequencing sample was made of blood. The source of this sequence is a woman aged 50 to 60 with Graves' ophthalmopathy. The CDR3 spells CASSTLGTDTQYF. The CDR3 bases are TGTGCCAGCAGCACACTTGGCACAGATACGCAGTATTTT.